The TCR beta chain described here comes from a study of blood T cells in healthy people across ages. This CDR3 spans 14 amino acids. Per the germline V gene, CDR1 is SQVTM and CDR2 is ANQGSEA. Trimming shortened V by 6 bases and J by 5 bases, and 17 bases separated the two germline ends. A second PCR of 7 to 11 cycles used a sample-barcoded 5' primer and a J-beta primer mix. TCRdb processed the 5' RACE reads anew with MiXCR; each CDR3 protein has one entry. The profile covers around 2 million distinct CDR3 sequences, with roughly two fifths appearing a single time and under 25% taken by the ten largest. RNA extraction gave at least 5.5 micrograms of total RNA per sample.

The origin of this receptor is a human donor in good health. Material for sequencing was blood. This chain connects TRBV29-1 to TRBJ2-1; D tentatively reads TRBD1 or TRBD2 (5 bases each). CDR3 sequence (DNA): TGCAGCGTCGAGGGGCAGACAGTTGACAATGAGCAGTTCTTC. Its translation: CSVEGQTVDNEQFF.